The 7 T cell receptor beta chains below all came from one sample that was sequenced in a study of CD8 T cells in Susac syndrome. Reverse transcription of about 0.45 to 1 ug RNA was carried out with random hexamers. TCRdb redid the calling of the immunoSEQ multiplex PCR reads with MiXCR, one entry per CDR3 protein. The data hold approximately 190,000 distinct CDR3 sequences, with roughly 96% observed a single time. Sequences were obtained from CD4+ T cells from PBMCs. These receptors were collected from a human donor with multiple sclerosis.

This sequence joins TRBV11-2 and TRBJ2-5, with a weak D call TRBD1 (6 bases). The CDR3 is 13 amino acids. CDR1 SGHAT and CDR2 FQNNGV come from the germline V gene. With 5 bases removed from V and 5 bases from J, the gap between germline ends came to 12 bases. CDR3 in DNA: TGTGCCAGCAGCCGAGGACAGCAGGAGACCCAGTACTTC. It translates to CASSRGQQETQYF.

The chain employs TRBV29-1 and TRBJ2-2; D is possibly TRBD2 (7 bases). V lost 5 bases and J 6 bases, leaving 16 bases between the germline ends. CDR1 and CDR2 from the germline V gene are SQVTM and ANQGSEA. This CDR3 contains 14 residues. The CDR3, as DNA: TGCAGCGTTTCTACAGGGAGGGTTCCCGGGGAGCTGTTTTTT. Its translation is CSVSTGRVPGELFF.

CDR3 sequence reads: CASSAGVQPQHF. In DNA, the CDR3 is TGTGCCAGTAGTGCAGGGGTTCAGCCCCAGCATTTT. The rearrangement joins TRBV19 to TRBJ1-5; weak D call: TRBD1 (6 bases). There are 12 residues in the CDR3. The V gene lost 5 bases and the J gene lost 6 bases, with 8 bases spanning the gap. Per germline, CDR1 LNHDA and CDR2 SQIVND (reference sequence).

This sequence joins TRBV27 and TRBJ1-1; D is ambiguous. Germline CDR1 is MNHEY and CDR2 is SMNVEV (reference sequence). V shed 6 bases and J shed 1 base, with 18 bases lying between them. The CDR3 extends over 16 amino acids. The CDR3 nucleotides are TGTGCCAGCAGCGTATCAGATCTAAGGTCGAACACTGAAGCTTTCTTT. Translation: CASSVSDLRSNTEAFF.

The chain joins TRBV30 to TRBJ1-2; D might be TRBD1 (5 bases). Germline V gene data show CDR1 as GTSNPN and CDR2 as SVGIG (reference sequence). Trimming pared 5 bases from V and 1 base from J, leaving 17 bases between. The CDR3 is made up of 15 amino acids. This CDR3 reads CAWDRRGASNYGYTF. In DNA, the CDR3 is TGTGCCTGGGACAGACGCGGTGCCAGTAACTATGGCTACACCTTC.

The genes are TRBV7-8 and TRBJ2-3; no definite D call. Germline V CDR1 and CDR2: SGHVS, FQNEAQ. Trimming took off 0 bases at V and 5 bases at J, with 9 bases between the two ends. The CDR3 spans 14 residues. This CDR3 reads CASSLARTRDTQYF. The CDR3 nucleotides read TGTGCCAGCAGCTTAGCGAGGACGAGAGATACGCAGTATTTT. Together with reference TRBV7-8 and TRBJ2-3, the CDR3 gives the full variable domain: GAGVSQSPRYKVAKRGQDVALRCDPISGHVSLFWYQQALGQGPEFLTYFQNEAQLDKSGLPSDRFFAERPEGSVSTLKIQRTQQEDSAVYLCASSLARTRDTQYFGPGTRLTVL.

This rearrangement joins TRBV19 to TRBJ1-5; D is uncertain. The germline V and J ends were trimmed by 6 bases and 0 bases, with 3 bases remaining between them. This CDR3 region has 12 residues. Germline V gene lookup returns CDR1 LNHDA and CDR2 SQIVND (reference sequence). CDR3 loop: CASRDSNQPQHF. CDR3 nucleotides: TGTGCCAGTAGGGATAGCAATCAGCCCCAGCATTTT.